The entry below describes one T cell receptor (beta chain). What it binds is not known. CDR1 and CDR2 (germline): SQVTM, ANQGSEA. Trimming stripped 6 bases from V and 0 bases from J, with 9 bases between. This CDR3 region has 13 residues. The data originate from a study of shared clonotypes between healthy human individuals. Study-wide results and limits: Sequencing depth was predicted to influence how clonotypes are shared among donors. Estimated richness was generally greater in naive than memory subsets. The study found about 5% of naive CD4 clonotypes shared across several donors.

Using roughly 200 ng DNA, some 30,000 T cell genomes, the sorted-subset replicate PCRs were run. Assay used: immunoSEQ multiplex PCR; TCRdb lists only in-frame clones, some missing. The repertoire has nearly 1 million clones, 76% of them found once; the top ten carry about 1.5%. The sequenced sample was memory CD4+ T cells sorted from blood. The subset denotes: CD45RA-negative fraction. This clonotype originated in a man between 18 and 35 years old in good health. This chain uses TRBV29-1 with TRBJ1-3, with D maybe TRBD1 (5 bases). The CDR3 here is CSVQTVSGNTIYF. In nucleotides, the CDR3 is TGCAGCGTCCAGACAGTCTCTGGAAACACCATATATTTT.